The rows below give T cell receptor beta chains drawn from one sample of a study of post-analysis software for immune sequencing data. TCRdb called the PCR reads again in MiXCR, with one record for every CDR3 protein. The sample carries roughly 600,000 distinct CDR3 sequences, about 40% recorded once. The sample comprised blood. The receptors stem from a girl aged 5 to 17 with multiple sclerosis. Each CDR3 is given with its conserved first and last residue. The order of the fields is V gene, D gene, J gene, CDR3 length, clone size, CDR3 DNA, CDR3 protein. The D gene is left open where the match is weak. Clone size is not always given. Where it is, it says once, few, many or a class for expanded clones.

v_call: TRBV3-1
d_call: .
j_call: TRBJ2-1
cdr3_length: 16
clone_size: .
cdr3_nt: TGTGCCAGCAGCCAAGAGGGCGGAAGCTCCTACAATGAGCAGTTCTTC
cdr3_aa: CASSQEGGSSYNEQFF

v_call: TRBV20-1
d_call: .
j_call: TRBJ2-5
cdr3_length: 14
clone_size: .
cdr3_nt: TGCAGTGCTATAAAGTTGGGGACCGAAGAGACCCAGTACTTC
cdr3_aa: CSAIKLGTEETQYF

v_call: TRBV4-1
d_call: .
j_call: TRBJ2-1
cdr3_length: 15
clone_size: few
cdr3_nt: TGCGCCAGCAGCCAAGATTCAGGGGTCAGGAGACAGCAGTTCTTC
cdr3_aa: CASSQDSGVRRQQFF

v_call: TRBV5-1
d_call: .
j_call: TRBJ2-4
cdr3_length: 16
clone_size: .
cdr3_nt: TGCGCCAGCAGCTTGGCCCTGGGGGTCCCCAAAAACATTCAGTACTTC
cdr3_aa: CASSLALGVPKNIQYF

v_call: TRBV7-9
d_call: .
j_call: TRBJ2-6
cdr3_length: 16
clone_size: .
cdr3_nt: TGTGCCAGCAGCTTAGATCTGTTCTCTGGGGCCAACGTCCTGACTTTC
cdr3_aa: CASSLDLFSGANVLTF

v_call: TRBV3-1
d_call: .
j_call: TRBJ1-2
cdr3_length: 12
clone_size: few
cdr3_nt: TGTGCCAGCAGCCAAGACATCTATGGCTACACCTTC
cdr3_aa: CASSQDIYGYTF

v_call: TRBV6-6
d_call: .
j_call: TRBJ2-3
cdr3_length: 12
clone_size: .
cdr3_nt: TGTGCCAGCAGTATTAAGGAAGATACGCAGTATTTT
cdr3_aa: CASSIKEDTQYF

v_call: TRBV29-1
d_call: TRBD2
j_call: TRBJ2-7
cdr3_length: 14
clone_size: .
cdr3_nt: TGCAGCGTTGAACGGACTAGCGAGTACAATGAGCAGTACTTC
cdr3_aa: CSVERTSEYNEQYF

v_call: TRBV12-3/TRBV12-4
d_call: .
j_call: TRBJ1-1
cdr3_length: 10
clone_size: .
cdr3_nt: TGTGCCAGCAGTTTAAATAGAGCTTTCTTT
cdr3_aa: CASSLNRAFF

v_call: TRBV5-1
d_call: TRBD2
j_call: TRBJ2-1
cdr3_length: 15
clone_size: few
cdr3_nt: TGCGCCAGCAGCGTGTTAGCGGGGGGCCCGGGTGAGCAGTTCTTC
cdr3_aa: CASSVLAGGPGEQFF

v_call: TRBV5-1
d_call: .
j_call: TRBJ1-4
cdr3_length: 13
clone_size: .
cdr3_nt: TGCGCCAGCAGCCCAGGACACATTGAAAAACTGTTTTTT
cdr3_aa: CASSPGHIEKLFF

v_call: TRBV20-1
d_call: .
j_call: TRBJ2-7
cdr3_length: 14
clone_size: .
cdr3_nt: TGCAGTGCCACCCAACCGGGACCAAGGTACGAGCAGTACTTC
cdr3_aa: CSATQPGPRYEQYF

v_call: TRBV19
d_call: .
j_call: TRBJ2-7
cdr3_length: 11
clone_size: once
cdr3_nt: TGTGCCAGGGGCCTCGTGTACGAGCAGTACTTC
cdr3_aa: CARGLVYEQYF

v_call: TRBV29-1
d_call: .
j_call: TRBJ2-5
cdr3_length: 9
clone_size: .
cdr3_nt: TGCAGCGTTGACGGTGAGCAGTACTTC
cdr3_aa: CSVDGEQYF

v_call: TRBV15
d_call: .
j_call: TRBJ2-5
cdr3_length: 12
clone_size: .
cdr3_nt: TGTGCCACCAGCAGATACGAAGAGACCCAGTACTTC
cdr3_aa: CATSRYEETQYF

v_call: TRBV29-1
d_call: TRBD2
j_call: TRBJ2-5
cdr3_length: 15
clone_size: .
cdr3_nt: TGCAGCGTTGACCTAACTAGCGGGAGAGGAGAGACCCAGTACTTC
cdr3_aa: CSVDLTSGRGETQYF

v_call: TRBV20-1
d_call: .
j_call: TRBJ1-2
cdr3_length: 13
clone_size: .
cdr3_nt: TGCAGTGCTCAAACGGGCGGCCTGAGCGACTACACCTTC
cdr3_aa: CSAQTGGLSDYTF

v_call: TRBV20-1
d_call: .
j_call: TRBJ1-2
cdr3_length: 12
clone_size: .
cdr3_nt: TGCAGTGCTAGAGGGCCTAACTATGGCTACACCTTC
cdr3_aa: CSARGPNYGYTF

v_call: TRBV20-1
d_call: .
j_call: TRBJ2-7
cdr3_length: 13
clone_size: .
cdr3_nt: TGCAGTGCTAGGAGGAGAGGGGCCTACGAGCAGTACTTC
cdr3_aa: CSARRRGAYEQYF

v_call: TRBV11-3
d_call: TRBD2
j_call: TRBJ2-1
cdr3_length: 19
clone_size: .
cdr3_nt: TGTGCCAGCAGCTTAGAACCGTGGAGACTAGCGGAAGGCTACAATGAGCAGTTCTTC
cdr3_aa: CASSLEPWRLAEGYNEQFF

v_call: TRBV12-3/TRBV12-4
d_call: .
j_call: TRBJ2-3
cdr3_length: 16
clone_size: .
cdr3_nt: TGTGCCAGCAGTTTTTCCAGGGGTATTCGAGCAGATACGCAGTATTTT
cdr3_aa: CASSFSRGIRADTQYF

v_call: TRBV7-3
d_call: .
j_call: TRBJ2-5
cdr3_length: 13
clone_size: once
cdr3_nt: TGTGCCAGCAGCCTAGCTATGGGAGAGACCCAGTACTTC
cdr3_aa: CASSLAMGETQYF

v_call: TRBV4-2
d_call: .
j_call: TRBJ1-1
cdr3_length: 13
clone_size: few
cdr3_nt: TGTGCCAGCAGCCAGGGCATGAACACTGAAGCTTTCTTT
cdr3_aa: CASSQGMNTEAFF

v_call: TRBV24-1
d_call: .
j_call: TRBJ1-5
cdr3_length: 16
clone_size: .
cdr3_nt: TGTGCCACCAGTGATCACAGGGAAGGAAGCAATCAGCCCCAGCATTTT
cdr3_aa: CATSDHREGSNQPQHF

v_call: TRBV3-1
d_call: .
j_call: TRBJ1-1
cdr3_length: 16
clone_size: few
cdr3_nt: TGTGCCAGCAGCCTCGTCCCGCTCGGGGGGGTCGAGAAGGCTTTCTTT
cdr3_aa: CASSLVPLGGVEKAFF

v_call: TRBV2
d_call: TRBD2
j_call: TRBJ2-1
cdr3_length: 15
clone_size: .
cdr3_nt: TGTGCCAGCAGTGTGGGCGGGGGGGTATACAATGAGCAGTTCTTC
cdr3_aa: CASSVGGGVYNEQFF

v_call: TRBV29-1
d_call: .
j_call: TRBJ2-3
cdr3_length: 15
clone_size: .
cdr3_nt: TGCAGCGTTGACTCCCGAGGGAGTGATACAGATACGCAGTATTTT
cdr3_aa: CSVDSRGSDTDTQYF

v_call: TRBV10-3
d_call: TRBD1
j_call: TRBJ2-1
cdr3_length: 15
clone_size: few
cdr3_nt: TGTGCCATCAGTGAAGGCAGGGGGAGAAACAATGAGCAGTTCTTC
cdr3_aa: CAISEGRGRNNEQFF

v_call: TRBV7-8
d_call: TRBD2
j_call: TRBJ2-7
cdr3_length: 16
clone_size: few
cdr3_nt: TGTGCCAGCAGCTTAGCCAGGCTAGCGGGGACCTACGAGCAGTACTTC
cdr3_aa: CASSLARLAGTYEQYF

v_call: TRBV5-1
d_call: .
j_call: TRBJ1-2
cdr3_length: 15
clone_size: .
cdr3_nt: TGCGCCAGCAGCTTGGTTGGGACTCCTAACTATGGCTACACCTTC
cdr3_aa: CASSLVGTPNYGYTF

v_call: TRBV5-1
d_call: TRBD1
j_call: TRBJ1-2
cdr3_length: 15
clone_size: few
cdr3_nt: TGCGCCAGCAGCTTGGGGGACAGAGCTAACTATGGCTACACCTTC
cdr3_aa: CASSLGDRANYGYTF

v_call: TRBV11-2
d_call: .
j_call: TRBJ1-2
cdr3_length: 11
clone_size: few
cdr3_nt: TGTGCCAGCAGCTTAGGACAGGGCTACACCTTC
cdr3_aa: CASSLGQGYTF

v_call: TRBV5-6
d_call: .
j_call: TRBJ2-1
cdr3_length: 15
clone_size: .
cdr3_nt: TGTGCCAGCAGCTTGCGCGGGGGCTTTGGCAATGAGCAGTTCTTC
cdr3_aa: CASSLRGGFGNEQFF

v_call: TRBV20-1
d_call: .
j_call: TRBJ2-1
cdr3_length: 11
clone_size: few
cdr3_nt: TGCAGCTCCCGGGTCCCCAATGAGCAGTTCTTC
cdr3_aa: CSSRVPNEQFF

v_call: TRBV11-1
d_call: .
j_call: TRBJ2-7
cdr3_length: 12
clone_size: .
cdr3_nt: TGTGCCAGCAGCTTAGGGACGGATAAGCAGTACTTC
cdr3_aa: CASSLGTDKQYF

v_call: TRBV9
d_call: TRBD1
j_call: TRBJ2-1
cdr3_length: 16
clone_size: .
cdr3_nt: TGTGCCAGCAGCGTCGCCGGGACAGGGGGTGGGAATGAGCAGTTCTTC
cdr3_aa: CASSVAGTGGGNEQFF

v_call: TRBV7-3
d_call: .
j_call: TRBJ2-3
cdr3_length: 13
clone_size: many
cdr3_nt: TGTGCCAGCAGCTCAACCTCTCAGGGTACGCAGTATTTT
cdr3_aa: CASSSTSQGTQYF

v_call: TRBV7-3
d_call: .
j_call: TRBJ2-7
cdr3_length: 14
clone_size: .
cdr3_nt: TGTGCCAGCAGCTCGGGACTCGGAGGGGGCCAGCAGTACTTC
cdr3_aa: CASSSGLGGGQQYF

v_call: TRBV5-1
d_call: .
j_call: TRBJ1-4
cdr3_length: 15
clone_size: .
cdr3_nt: TGCGCCAGCAGCTTGGTCGGGTTCGAAGATGAAAAACTGTTTTTT
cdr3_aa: CASSLVGFEDEKLFF

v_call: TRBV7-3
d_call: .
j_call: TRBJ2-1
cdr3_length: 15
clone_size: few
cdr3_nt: TGTGCCAGCAGTTCCACGACGGACCCCGACCATGAGCAGTTCTTC
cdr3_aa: CASSSTTDPDHEQFF

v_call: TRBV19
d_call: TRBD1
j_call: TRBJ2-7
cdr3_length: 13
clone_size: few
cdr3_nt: TGTGCCAGCGGGACAGGGGCTGGCTACGAGCAGTACTTC
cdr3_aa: CASGTGAGYEQYF

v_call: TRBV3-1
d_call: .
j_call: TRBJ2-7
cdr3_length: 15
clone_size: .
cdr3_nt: TGTGCCAGCAGCCAAGGGGCCGGGACTCACTACGAGCAGTACTTC
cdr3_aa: CASSQGAGTHYEQYF

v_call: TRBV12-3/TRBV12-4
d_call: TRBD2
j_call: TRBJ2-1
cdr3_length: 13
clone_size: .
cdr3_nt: TGTGCCAGCCTCCCCGGGGGGACCAATGAGCAGTTCTTC
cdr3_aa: CASLPGGTNEQFF

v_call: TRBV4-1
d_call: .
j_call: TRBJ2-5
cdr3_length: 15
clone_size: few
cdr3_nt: TGCGCCAGCAGCCTAGGACAGTACTATTTAGAGACCCAGTACTTC
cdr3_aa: CASSLGQYYLETQYF

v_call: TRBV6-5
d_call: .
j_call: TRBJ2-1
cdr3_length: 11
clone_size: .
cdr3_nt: TGTGCCAGCAGCGACTTGGGTGAGCAGTTCTTC
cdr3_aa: CASSDLGEQFF

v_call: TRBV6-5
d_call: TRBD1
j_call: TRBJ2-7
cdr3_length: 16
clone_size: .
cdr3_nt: TGTGCCAGCAGTTACTCGAAAGGGGGCCATACCTACGAGCAGTACTTC
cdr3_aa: CASSYSKGGHTYEQYF

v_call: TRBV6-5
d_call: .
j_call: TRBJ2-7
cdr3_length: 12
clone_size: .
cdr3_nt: TGTGCCAGCAGTTACCGGGTTGACGAGCAGTACTTC
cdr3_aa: CASSYRVDEQYF

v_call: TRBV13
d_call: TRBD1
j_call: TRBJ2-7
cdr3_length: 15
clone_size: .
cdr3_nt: TGTGCCAGCAGCGCCGGGACAGGGGCAAGTTACGAGCAGTACTTC
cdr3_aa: CASSAGTGASYEQYF

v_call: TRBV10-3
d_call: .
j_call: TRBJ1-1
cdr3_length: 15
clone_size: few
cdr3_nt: TGTGCCATCAGCGCTCCCAACCAACCCAACAGTCAAGCTTTCTTT
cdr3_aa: CAISAPNQPNSQAFF

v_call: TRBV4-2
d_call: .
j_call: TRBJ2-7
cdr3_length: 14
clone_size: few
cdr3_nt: TGTGCCAGCAGCCAAGGCGGCAGGGGAAGTGAGCAGTACTTC
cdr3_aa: CASSQGGRGSEQYF

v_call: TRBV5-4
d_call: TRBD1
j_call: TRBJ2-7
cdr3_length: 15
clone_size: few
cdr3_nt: TGTGCCAGCAGTTACGAACCGGGACAGACCTACGAGCAGTACTTC
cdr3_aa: CASSYEPGQTYEQYF

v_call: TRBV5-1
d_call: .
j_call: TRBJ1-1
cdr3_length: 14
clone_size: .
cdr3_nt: TGCGCCAGCAGCTTGACAAGGGCGAACACTGAAGCTTTCTTT
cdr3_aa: CASSLTRANTEAFF

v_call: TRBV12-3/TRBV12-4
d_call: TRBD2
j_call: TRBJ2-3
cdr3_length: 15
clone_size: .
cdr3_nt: TGTGCCAGCAGCCCTAGCGGGGAAAGCACAGATGCGCAGTATTTT
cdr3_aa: CASSPSGESTDAQYF

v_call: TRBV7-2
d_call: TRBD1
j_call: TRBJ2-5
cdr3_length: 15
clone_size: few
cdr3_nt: TGTGCCAGCAGCTACCCGACAGGGAGTGAAGAGACCCAGTACTTC
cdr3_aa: CASSYPTGSEETQYF

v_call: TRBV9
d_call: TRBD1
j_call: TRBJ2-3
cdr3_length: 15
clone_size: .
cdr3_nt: TGTGCCAGCAGCGCCCGACAGGGAAGCACAGATACGCAGTATTTT
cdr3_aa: CASSARQGSTDTQYF